The 13 T cell receptor beta chains reported below all come from one sample, sequenced in a study of PD-1 blockade in classical Hodgkin lymphoma (dated by TCRdb to about 2020). What the time point label conveys for this sample: cycle 2 day 1 (C2D1) of nivolumab. Every trial patient had relapsed following autologous stem cell transplantation, and prior brentuximab vedotin exposure was what differed among cohorts A, B and C. The protocol used for the library was the immunoSEQ multiplex PCR assay. TCRdb stores this immuneACCESS table with in-frame sequences only. Part of the clones is absent; in the studies checked, under half of the shortfall reflects unresolved V genes, and no reason is known for the rest. This sample is represented by about 26,000 clones; 67% of them were singletons. The ten most abundant clones make up about 12% of the sample. The source was peripheral blood mononuclear cells (PBMCs), collected before the second cycle of nivolumab. These receptors all stem from a human donor with classical Hodgkin lymphoma.

Here the CDR3 reads CASNDIPPVCRGTEAFF. The CDR3 DNA reads as TGTGCCAGCAATGATATCCCCCCGGTCTGTCGGGGCACTGAAGCTTTCTTT. V and J are TRBV6-4 and TRBJ1-1, with D hard to call. Per germline, CDR1 MRHNA and CDR2 SNTAGT. The CDR3 totals 17 residues. V lost 7 bases and J 4 bases, leaving 25 bases between the germline ends.

The CDR3 sequence: CASNAGGNTEAFF. The CDR3 DNA reads as TGTGCCAGCAATGCAGGGGGGAACACTGAAGCTTTCTTT. The rearrangement links TRBV2 to TRBJ1-1; the match to TRBD1 covers 7 bases. CDR3 length equals 13 residues. Germline loops: CDR1 SNHLY, CDR2 FYNNEI. J gave up 1 base and V 7 bases, and 3 bases lay outside the gene matches.

The chain is built from TRBV10-3 and TRBJ2-3; TRBD2 agrees at 12 bases. With 5 bases clipped from V and 2 bases from J, the junction kept 5 bases outside the gene matches. The CDR3 has 16 residues. Germline CDR1 and CDR2: ENHRY and SYGVKD. CDR3 in amino acids: CAISSLAGGNTDTQYF. The CDR3 DNA sequence: TGTGCCATCAGTTCCCTAGCGGGAGGGAACACAGATACGCAGTATTTT.

The rearrangement uses TRBV30 and TRBJ1-5, with D unresolved. Germline CDR1 and CDR2: GTSNPN and SVGIG (reference sequence). Deletions cut 0 bases from V and 5 bases from J, with 8 bases between. CDR3 size: 13 residues. This CDR3 reads CAWSVGGDQPQHF. Here the CDR3 DNA reads TGTGCCTGGAGTGTAGGCGGGGATCAGCCCCAGCATTTT.

This clone was seen a few times. The chain combines TRBV27 with TRBJ2-2, with a possible D match to TRBD2 (6 bases). CDR3 size: 16 residues. V lost 8 bases, J lost 1 base, and 17 bases lay in between. Germline CDR1 is MNHEY and CDR2 is SMNVEV (reference sequence). CDR3 sequence (DNA): TGTGCCAGCCCCTCGATCGCCGGGGGGAACACCGGGGAGCTGTTTTTT. It translates to CASPSIAGGNTGELFF.

The chain employs TRBV7-2 and TRBJ1-1, with D perhaps TRBD1 (6 bases). The length of the CDR3 is 14 residues. With 2 bases removed from V and 5 bases from J, the gap between germline ends came to 12 bases. Per the germline V gene, CDR1 is SGHTA and CDR2 is FQGNSA. CDR3 bases: TGTGCCAGCAGCTTACCGGTCAGGGGAACTGAAGCTTTCTTT. Its translation is CASSLPVRGTEAFF.

As concerns this clone: This sample includes further DNA sequences coding for the same CDR3. The chain couples TRBV7-9 to TRBJ1-1; D is uncertain. Germline V lookup: CDR1 SEHNR, CDR2 FQNEAQ (reference sequence). The CDR3 runs 16 residues. V was trimmed by 1 base and J by 0 bases, leaving 12 bases between them. The chain's CDR3 is CASSLEQTLLNTEAFF. CDR3 in DNA: TGTGCCAGCAGCTTAGAACAGACTCTATTGAACACTGAAGCTTTCTTT.

This rearrangement joins TRBV2 to TRBJ2-1; maybe TRBD2 (6 bases). Trimming left V 4 bases short and J 15 bases short, with 19 bases between. Germline lookup yields CDR1 SNHLY and CDR2 FYNNEI. CDR3 length: 13 residues. CDR3 residues: CASSAAAGGRGFF. The CDR3 bases are TGTGCCAGCAGTGCTGCCGCTGGCGGGCGGGGGTTCTTC.

CDR3 sequence (DNA): TGTGCCAGCAGTTTACGCGCCGTCACTGGAAACACCATATATTTT. This translates into CASSLRAVTGNTIYF. The V call is TRBV28, the J call TRBJ1-3; D call uncertain. The V gene lost 2 bases and the J gene lost 2 bases, with 10 bases spanning the gap. CDR3 size: 15 residues. Germline-derived CDR1 and CDR2 are MDHEN and SYDVKM.

V usage is TRBV5-1 and J usage is TRBJ2-3, with unresolved D. The CDR3 extends over 14 amino acids. The germline V and J ends were trimmed by 2 bases and 2 bases, with 9 bases remaining between them. CDR1 and CDR2 from the germline V gene are SGHRS and YFSETQ. The CDR3 nucleotides read TGCGCCAGCAGCTTTAGTGGGCCCACAGATACGCAGTATTTT. This encodes CASSFSGPTDTQYF.

The rearrangement joins TRBV7-2 to TRBJ2-3, with TRBD2 identical over 14 bases. The CDR3 has 16 residues. The germline V gene encodes CDR1 SGHTA and CDR2 FQGNSA. V was clipped by 1 base and J by 9 bases; unmatched bases: 6. The CDR3 DNA sequence: TGTGCCAGCAGCTTAGAAGGGACTAGCGGGAGAGGCACGCAGTATTTT. As protein: CASSLEGTSGRGTQYF.

This clone has only a few counts. The chain is built from TRBV6-6 and TRBJ2-3; possibly TRBD1 or TRBD2 for D (6 bases each). The CDR3 runs to 14 residues. Per the germline V gene, CDR1 is MNHNY and CDR2 is SVGAGI (reference sequence). Trimming shortened V by 10 bases and J by 1 base, and 15 bases separated the two germline ends. The CDR3 loop is CAIDWGAGTDTQYF. The CDR3 coding sequence is TGTGCCATCGACTGGGGGGCCGGCACAGATACGCAGTATTTT.

As for this clone: A read error is likely here: a far larger clone is one base away. Other DNA sequences in the same sample also yield this CDR3. The chain carries TRBV5-1 and TRBJ2-7; D gene unclear. V lost 3 bases to trimming and J lost 5 bases, with 18 bases between them. Per the germline V gene, CDR1 is SGHRS and CDR2 is YFSETQ. The CDR3 has 15 residues. The CDR3 coding sequence is TGCGCCAGCAGCTCGGCGGCAACCGGCCTGCACGAGCAGTACTTC. This translates into CASSSAATGLHEQYF.